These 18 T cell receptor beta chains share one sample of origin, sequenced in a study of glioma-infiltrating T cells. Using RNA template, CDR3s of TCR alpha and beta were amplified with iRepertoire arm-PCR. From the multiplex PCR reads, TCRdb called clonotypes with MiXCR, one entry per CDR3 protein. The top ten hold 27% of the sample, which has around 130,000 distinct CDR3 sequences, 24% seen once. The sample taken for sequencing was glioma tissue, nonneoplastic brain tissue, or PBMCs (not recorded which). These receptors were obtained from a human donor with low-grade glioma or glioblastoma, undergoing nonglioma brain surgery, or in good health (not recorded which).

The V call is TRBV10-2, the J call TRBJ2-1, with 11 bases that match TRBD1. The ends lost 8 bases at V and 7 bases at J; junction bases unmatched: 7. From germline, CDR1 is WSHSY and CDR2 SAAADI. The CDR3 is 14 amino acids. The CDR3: CASRGTGGGNEQFF. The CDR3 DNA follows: TGCGCCAGCCGCGGGACAGGGGGAGGGAATGAGCAGTTCTTC.

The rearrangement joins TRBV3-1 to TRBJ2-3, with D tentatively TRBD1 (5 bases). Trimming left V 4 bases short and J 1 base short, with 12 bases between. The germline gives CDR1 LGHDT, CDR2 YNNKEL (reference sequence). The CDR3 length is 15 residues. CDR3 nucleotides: TGTGCCAGCAGCCCCATTGGGGCCCGCACAGATACGCAGTATTTT. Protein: CASSPIGARTDTQYF.

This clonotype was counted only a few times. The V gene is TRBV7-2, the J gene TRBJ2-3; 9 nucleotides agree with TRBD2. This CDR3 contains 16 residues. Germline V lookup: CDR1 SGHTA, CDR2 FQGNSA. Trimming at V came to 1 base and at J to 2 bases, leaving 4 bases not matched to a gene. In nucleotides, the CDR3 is TGTGCCAGCAGCTTAGTGTCTAGCGGGGCCACAGATACGCAGTATTTT. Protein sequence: CASSLVSSGATDTQYF.

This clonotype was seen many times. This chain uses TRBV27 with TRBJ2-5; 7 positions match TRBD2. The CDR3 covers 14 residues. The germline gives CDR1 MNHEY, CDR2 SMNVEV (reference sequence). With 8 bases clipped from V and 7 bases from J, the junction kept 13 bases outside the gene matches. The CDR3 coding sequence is TGTGCCAGCCTAGACCTCCTATCGGGGGGGACCCAGTACTTC. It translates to CASLDLLSGGTQYF.

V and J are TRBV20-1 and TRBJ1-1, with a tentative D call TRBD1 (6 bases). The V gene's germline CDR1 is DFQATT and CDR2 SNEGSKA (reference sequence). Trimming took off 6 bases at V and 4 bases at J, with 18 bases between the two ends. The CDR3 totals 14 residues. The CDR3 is CSAQTQGIGTEAFF. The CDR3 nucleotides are TGCAGTGCGCAGACACAGGGCATAGGCACTGAAGCTTTCTTT.

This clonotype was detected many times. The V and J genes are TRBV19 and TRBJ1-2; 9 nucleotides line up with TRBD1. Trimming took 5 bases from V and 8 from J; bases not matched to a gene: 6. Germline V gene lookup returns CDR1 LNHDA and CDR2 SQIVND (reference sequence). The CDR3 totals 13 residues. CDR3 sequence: CASSDGTGIGYTF. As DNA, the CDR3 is TGTGCCAGTAGTGATGGGACAGGGATCGGCTACACCTTC.

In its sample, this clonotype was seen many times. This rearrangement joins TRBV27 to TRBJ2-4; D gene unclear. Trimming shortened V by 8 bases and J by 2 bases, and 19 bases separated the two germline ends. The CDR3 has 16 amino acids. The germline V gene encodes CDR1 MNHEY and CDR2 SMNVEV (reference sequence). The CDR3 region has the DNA TGTGCCAGCTCACCCCTGGGCGATAGGTCCAAAAACATTCAGTACTTC. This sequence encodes CASSPLGDRSKNIQYF.

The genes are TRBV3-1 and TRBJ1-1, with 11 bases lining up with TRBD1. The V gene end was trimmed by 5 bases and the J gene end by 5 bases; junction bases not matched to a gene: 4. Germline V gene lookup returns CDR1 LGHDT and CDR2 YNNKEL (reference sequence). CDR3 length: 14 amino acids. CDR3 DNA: TGTGCCAGCAGCACCGGGACAGGGGGGACTGAAGCTTTCTTT. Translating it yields CASSTGTGGTEAFF.

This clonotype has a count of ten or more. CDR3 region: CATSRTGRLGGGTDTQYF. The CDR3, as DNA: TGTGCCACCAGCAGAACCGGACGGTTGGGGGGGGGCACAGATACGCAGTATTTT. This chain joins TRBV6-1 and TRBJ2-3; 7 bases agree with TRBD2. Per germline, CDR1 MNHNS and CDR2 SASEGT. Germline trimming cut 10 bases from V and 1 base from J; bases unmatched to any gene: 20. This CDR3 spans 18 amino acids.

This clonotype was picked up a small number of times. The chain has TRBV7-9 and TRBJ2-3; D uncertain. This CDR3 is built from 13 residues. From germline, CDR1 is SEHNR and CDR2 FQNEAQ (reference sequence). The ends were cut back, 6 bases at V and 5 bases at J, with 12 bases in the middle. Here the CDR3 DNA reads TGTGCCAGCAGTGTAGTTACGGGAGATACGCAGTATTTT. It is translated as CASSVVTGDTQYF.

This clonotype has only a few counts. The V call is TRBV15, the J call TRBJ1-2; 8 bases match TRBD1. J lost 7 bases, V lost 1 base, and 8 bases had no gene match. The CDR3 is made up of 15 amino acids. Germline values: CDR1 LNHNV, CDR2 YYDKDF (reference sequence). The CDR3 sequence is CATSRATGEKGGYTF. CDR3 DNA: TGTGCCACCAGCAGAGCGACAGGGGAAAAGGGTGGCTACACCTTC.

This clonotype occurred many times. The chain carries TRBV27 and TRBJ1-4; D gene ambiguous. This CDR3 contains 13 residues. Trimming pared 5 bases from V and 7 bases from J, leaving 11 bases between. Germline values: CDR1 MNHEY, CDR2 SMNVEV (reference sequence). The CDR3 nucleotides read TGTGCCAGCAGTCGGACCTACGGTGAAAAACTGTTTTTT. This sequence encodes CASSRTYGEKLFF. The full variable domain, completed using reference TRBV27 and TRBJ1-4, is EAQVTQNPRYLITVTGKKLTVTCSQNMNHEYMSWYRQDPGLGLRQIYYSMNVEVTDKGDVPEGYKVSRKEKRNFPLILESPSPNQTSLYFCASSRTYGEKLFFGSGTQLSVL.

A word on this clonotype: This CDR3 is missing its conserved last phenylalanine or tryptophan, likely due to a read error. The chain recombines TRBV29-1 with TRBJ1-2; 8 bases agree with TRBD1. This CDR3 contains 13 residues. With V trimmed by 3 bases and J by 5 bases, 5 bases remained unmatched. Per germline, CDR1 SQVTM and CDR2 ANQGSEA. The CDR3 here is CSVELGQGYGYTS. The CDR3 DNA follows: TGCAGCGTTGAGCTCGGACAGGGTTATGGCTACACCTCC.

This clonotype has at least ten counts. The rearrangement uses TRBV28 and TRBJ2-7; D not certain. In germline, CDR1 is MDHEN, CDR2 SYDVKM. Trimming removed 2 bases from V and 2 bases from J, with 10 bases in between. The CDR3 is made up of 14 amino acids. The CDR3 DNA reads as TGTGCCAGCAGTTTAGTCTCGGCAGCCTACGAGCAGTACGTC. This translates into CASSLVSAAYEQYV.

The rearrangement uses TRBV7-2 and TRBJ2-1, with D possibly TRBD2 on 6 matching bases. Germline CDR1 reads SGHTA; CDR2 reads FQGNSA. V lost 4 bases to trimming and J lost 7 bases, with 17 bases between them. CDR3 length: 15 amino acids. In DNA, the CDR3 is TGTGCCAGCAGCTCCGTCGGGGGTCTTCGGAATGAGCAGTTCTTC. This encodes CASSSVGGLRNEQFF.

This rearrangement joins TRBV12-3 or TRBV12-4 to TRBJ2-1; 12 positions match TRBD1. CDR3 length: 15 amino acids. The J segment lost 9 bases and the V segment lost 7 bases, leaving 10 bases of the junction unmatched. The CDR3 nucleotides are TGTGCCAGCACCCCACCGGGACAGGGGGCGAGTGAGCAGTTCTTC. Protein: CASTPPGQGASEQFF.

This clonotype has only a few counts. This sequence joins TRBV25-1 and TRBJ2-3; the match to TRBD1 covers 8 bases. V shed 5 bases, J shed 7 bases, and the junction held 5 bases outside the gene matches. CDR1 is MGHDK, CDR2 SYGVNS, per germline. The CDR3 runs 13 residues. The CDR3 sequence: CASSLQGVNTQYF. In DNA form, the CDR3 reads TGTGCCAGCAGTTTACAGGGGGTTAATACGCAGTATTTT. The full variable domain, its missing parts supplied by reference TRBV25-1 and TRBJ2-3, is EADIYQTPRYLVIGTGKKITLECSQTMGHDKMYWYQQDPGMELHLIHYSYGVNSTEKGDLSSESTVSRIRTEHFPLTLESARPSHTSQYLCASSLQGVNTQYFGPGTRLTVL.

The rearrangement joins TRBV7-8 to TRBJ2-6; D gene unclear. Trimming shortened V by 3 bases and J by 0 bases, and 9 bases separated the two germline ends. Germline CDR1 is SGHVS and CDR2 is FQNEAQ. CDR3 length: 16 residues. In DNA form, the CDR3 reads TGTGCCAGCAGCTTGCCACGGAACTCTGGGGCCAACGTCCTGACTTTC. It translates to CASSLPRNSGANVLTF. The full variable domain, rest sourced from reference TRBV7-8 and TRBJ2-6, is GAGVSQSPRYKVAKRGQDVALRCDPISGHVSLFWYQQALGQGPEFLTYFQNEAQLDKSGLPSDRFFAERPEGSVSTLKIQRTQQEDSAVYLCASSLPRNSGANVLTFGAGSRLTVL.